A single sample is the source of the 21 T cell receptor beta chains below, sequenced in a study of a mutant IDH1 vaccine in newly diagnosed glioma. Some clones are missing from TCRdb's copy, which holds only in-frame ones; the method was immunoSEQ multiplex PCR. This sample yields about 41,000 clones, of which 78% are seen a single time; about 6.3% belongs to the top ten. Their target antigens are unknown. The time point: week 23, last vaccination. Vaccination comprised doses that each held 300 ug of mutant IDH1 20-mer peptide, plus topical imiquimod. The sequences come from PBMCs, collected from a glioma patient whose treatment included an IDH1 peptide vaccine. These receptors originate from a woman aged 40 to 55 with glioma. Some clones in this sample may be carry-over from other donors' samples.

The J gene is TRBJ1-2, the V gene TRBV9; D is uncertain. Germline V gene sequence: CDR1 SGDLS, CDR2 YYNGEE. The CDR3 has 14 amino acids. Trimming removed 0 bases from V and 1 base from J, with 7 bases in between. In DNA form, the CDR3 reads TGTGCCAGCAGCGTAGACTTGGATAACTATGGCTACACCTTC. Translated: CASSVDLDNYGYTF.

The chain employs TRBV7-9 and TRBJ2-3; D is unclear. The CDR3 is 12 residues long. The ends were cut back, 2 bases at V and 5 bases at J, with 5 bases in the middle. Germline CDR1 SEHNR, CDR2 FQNEAQ (reference sequence). The CDR3 region is CASSLMRDTQYF. The CDR3 DNA reads TGTGCCAGCAGCTTAATGCGAGATACGCAGTATTTT.

The chain employs TRBV2 and TRBJ2-7; the D gene could be TRBD1 or TRBD2 (5 bases each). The V end was cut by 8 bases, the J end by 0 bases, with 23 bases between. CDR1 and CDR2 (germline): SNHLY, FYNNEI. CDR3 length: 17 residues. CDR3 sequence: CASGRGGGGFGSYEQYF. CDR3 in DNA: TGTGCCAGCGGACGGGGCGGCGGCGGTTTCGGCTCCTACGAGCAGTACTTC. The full variable domain, with the rest looked up from reference TRBV2 and TRBJ2-7, is EPEVTQTPSHQVTQMGQEVILRCVPISNHLYFYWYRQILGQKVEFLVSFYNNEISEKSEIFDDQFSVERPDGSNFTLKIRSTKLEDSAMYFCASGRGGGGFGSYEQYFGPGTRLTVT.

This clone was found a few times. The chain combines TRBV28 with TRBJ2-7; perhaps TRBD1 as D (5 bases). Germline values: CDR1 MDHEN, CDR2 SYDVKM. The germline V and J ends were trimmed by 5 bases and 0 bases, with 14 bases remaining between them. The CDR3 is made up of 15 amino acids. Here the CDR3 DNA reads TGTGCCAGCAGTAAATTGGACATGCTCTCCTACGAGCAGTACTTC. This sequence encodes CASSKLDMLSYEQYF.

This clone was observed a handful of times. J is TRBJ1-1 and V is TRBV11-2; D uncertain. Trimming pared 1 base from V and 11 bases from J, leaving 14 bases between. The CDR3 is 13 amino acids. The V gene's germline CDR1 is SGHAT and CDR2 FQNNGV. The CDR3 protein is CASSLGYYAGAFF. The CDR3 nucleotides are TGTGCCAGCAGCTTAGGATACTACGCTGGGGCTTTCTTT.

This chain uses TRBV21-1 with TRBJ2-2; the table's D call TRBD2 went unverified against the DNA. TRBV21-1 is a pseudogene. The CDR3 has 15 residues. The CDR3 DNA follows: TGTGCCAGCAGCTGCACTAGCGCCAACACCGGGGAGCTGTTTTTT. As protein: CASSCTSANTGELFF.

V usage is TRBV18 and J usage is TRBJ2-2; D might be TRBD1 (5 bases). The CDR3 length is 16 residues. Germline V CDR1 and CDR2: KGHSH, LQKENI. The V gene lost 0 bases and the J gene lost 7 bases, with 15 bases spanning the gap. The CDR3 nucleotides are TGTGCCAGCTCACCACCCCCAGGGCTAAAGCTCGGGGAGCTGTTTTTT. Translating gives CASSPPPGLKLGELFF.

The chain combines TRBV15 with TRBJ1-5; no clear D gene. CDR1 is LNHNV and CDR2 is YYDKDF in the germline V gene (reference sequence). The CDR3 is 14 amino acids. The germline V and J ends were trimmed by 3 bases and 7 bases, with 13 bases remaining between them. CDR3 region: CATSSIGPGQPQHF. The CDR3 region has the DNA TGTGCCACCAGCAGTATAGGACCAGGCCAGCCCCAGCATTTT.

This chain links TRBV18 with TRBJ2-7, with 7 bases identical to TRBD1. From germline, CDR1 is KGHSH and CDR2 LQKENI. Unmatched junction bases numbered 3, after V lost 1 base and J lost 3 bases. CDR3 size: 14 residues. DNA for the CDR3: TGTGCCAGCTCACCACGGGACAGAAACTACGAGCAGTACTTC. Translating it yields CASSPRDRNYEQYF.

This chain connects TRBV9 to TRBJ2-1, with no clear D. CDR1 and CDR2 from the germline V gene are SGDLS and YYNGEE. CDR3 length equals 9 residues. With 7 bases removed from V and 8 bases from J, the gap between germline ends came to 4 bases. The CDR3 coding sequence is TGTGCCAGCGGCCATGAGCAGTTCTTC. Protein product: CASGHEQFF.

The chain combines TRBV18 with TRBJ1-3; no clear D. This CDR3 is built from 14 residues. The V end was cut by 3 bases, the J end by 0 bases, with 6 bases between. CDR1 KGHSH and CDR2 LQKENI come from the germline V gene. The CDR3 nucleotides read TGTGCCAGCTCACCGGAAACCTCTGGAAACACCATATATTTT. Translating gives CASSPETSGNTIYF.

The V call is TRBV5-1, the J call TRBJ1-1; D gene unclear. The CDR3 sequence is 15 residues long. Germline CDR1 and CDR2: SGHRS and YFSETQ. Trimming took 2 bases from V and 5 from J, leaving 16 bases between them. The CDR3 DNA reads as TGCGCCAGCAGCTTACAAACCACCTCGGGTACTGAAGCTTTCTTT. Translated, it gives CASSLQTTSGTEAFF.

The gene calls are TRBV19 and TRBJ2-3; 9 nucleotides match TRBD2. Trimming at V came to 5 bases and at J to 2 bases, leaving 5 bases not matched to a gene. The CDR3 totals 15 residues. Per the germline V gene, CDR1 is LNHDA and CDR2 is SQIVND (reference sequence). The CDR3 DNA follows: TGTGCCAGTAGTCGGAGCGGGGGGTACACAGATACGCAGTATTTT. Translating gives CASSRSGGYTDTQYF.

A single count supports this clone. Relative to the germline gene, one junction end is altered; a read error may explain this. The chain carries TRBV7-7 and TRBJ2-3; D gene unclear. CDR1 SSHAT and CDR2 FNYEAQ come from the germline V gene (reference sequence). The CDR3 loop spans 13 amino acids. DNA for the CDR3: TGTGCTAGCAGCCCCAGAGGCACAGATACGCAGTATTTT. This gives the protein CASSPRGTDTQYF.

This rearrangement joins TRBV7-8 to TRBJ1-4, with D perhaps TRBD1 (6 bases). V shed 5 bases and J shed 7 bases, with 11 bases lying between them. The CDR3 extends over 13 amino acids. Germline CDR1 reads SGHVS; CDR2 reads FQNEAQ. The CDR3 DNA reads TGTGCCAGCAGCGCAGGACAGATTGAAAAACTGTTTTTT. The encoded protein is CASSAGQIEKLFF.

This clone was seen just once. The gene calls are TRBV5-8 and TRBJ1-5; TRBD1 matches at 7 bases. V trimming: 8 bases; J trimming: 4 bases; junction bases outside the gene matches: 15. The CDR3 contains 16 residues. Germline V gene lookup returns CDR1 SGHTS and CDR2 YDEGEE. The CDR3: CASTPAGGRGNQPQHF. CDR3 sequence (DNA): TGTGCCAGTACCCCGGCGGGGGGCAGGGGGAATCAGCCCCAGCATTTT.

The chain is built from TRBV9 and TRBJ1-5; D possibly corresponds to TRBD1 (5 bases). The V gene's germline CDR1 is SGDLS and CDR2 YYNGEE. V lost 3 bases and J 5 bases, leaving 12 bases between the germline ends. The CDR3 spans 14 residues. In DNA, the CDR3 is TGTGCCAGCAGCGGCGGGGGGACCTATCAGCCCCAGCATTTT. It translates to CASSGGGTYQPQHF.

V usage is TRBV7-2 and J usage is TRBJ2-2; TRBD1 aligns across 7 bases. This CDR3 has 15 amino acids. Germline V gives CDR1 SGHTA, CDR2 FQGNSA. The junction had 7 bases not matched to a gene; V was cut back by 8 bases and J by 1 base. The CDR3 region has the DNA TGTGCCAGCCGAGACAGGGTAAAGAACACCGGGGAGCTGTTTTTT. As protein: CASRDRVKNTGELFF. The entire variable domain, with the rest obtained from reference TRBV7-2 and TRBJ2-2, is as follows: GAGVSQSPSNKVTEKGKDVELRCDPISGHTALYWYRQSLGQGLEFLIYFQGNSAPDKSGLPSDRFSAERTGGSVSTLTIQRTQQEDSAVYLCASRDRVKNTGELFFGEGSRLTVL.

V gene TRBV10-3 combines with J gene TRBJ1-5, with D tentatively TRBD1 (6 bases). This CDR3 region has 13 residues. Germline CDR1 ENHRY, CDR2 SYGVKD. Trimming stripped 2 bases from V and 7 bases from J, with 9 bases between. In DNA, the CDR3 is TGTGCCATCAGTGAGGCAGGGGACCAGCCCCAGCATTTT. It translates to CAISEAGDQPQHF.

The CDR3 loop is CASSRAVGLQETQYF. In nucleotides, the CDR3 is TGTGCCAGCAGTAGGGCGGTGGGGTTGCAAGAGACCCAGTACTTC. The chain links TRBV2 to TRBJ2-5, with D uncertain. The germline V gene encodes CDR1 SNHLY and CDR2 FYNNEI. CDR3 length equals 15 residues. Between the trimmed V and J ends, which lost 5 bases and 2 bases, there was a span of 15 bases.

This clone was seen a few times. The rearrangement links TRBV15 to TRBJ2-2, with D tentatively TRBD2 (6 bases). The CDR3 runs 18 residues. The V end was cut by 0 bases, the J end by 3 bases, with 17 bases between. Germline CDR1 is LNHNV and CDR2 is YYDKDF (reference sequence). CDR3 sequence (DNA): TGTGCCACCAGCAGAGATGAGATGGGGGGATCCTACACCGGGGAGCTGTTTTTT. This gives the protein CATSRDEMGGSYTGELFF. The complete variable domain, with remaining parts taken from reference TRBV15 and TRBJ2-2, reads DAMVIQNPRYQVTQFGKPVTLSCSQTLNHNVMYWYQQKSSQAPKLLFHYYDKDFNNEADTPDNFQSRRPNTSFCFLDIRSPGLGDTAMYLCATSRDEMGGSYTGELFFGEGSRLTVL.